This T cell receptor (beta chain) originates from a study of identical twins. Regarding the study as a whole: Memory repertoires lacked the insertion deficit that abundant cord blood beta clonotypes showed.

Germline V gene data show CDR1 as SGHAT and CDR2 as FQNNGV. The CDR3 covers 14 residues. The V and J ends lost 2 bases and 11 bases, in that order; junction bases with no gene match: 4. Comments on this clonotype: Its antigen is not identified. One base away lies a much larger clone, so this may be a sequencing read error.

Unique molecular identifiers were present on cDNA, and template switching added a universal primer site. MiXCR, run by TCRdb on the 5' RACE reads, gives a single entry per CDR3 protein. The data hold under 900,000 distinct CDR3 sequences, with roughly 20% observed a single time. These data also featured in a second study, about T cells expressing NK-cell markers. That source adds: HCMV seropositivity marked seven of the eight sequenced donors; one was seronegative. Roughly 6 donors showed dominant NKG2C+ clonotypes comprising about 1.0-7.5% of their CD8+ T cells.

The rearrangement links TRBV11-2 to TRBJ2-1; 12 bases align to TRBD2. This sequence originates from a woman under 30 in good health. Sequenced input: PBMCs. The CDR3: CASSLRLAGEQQFF. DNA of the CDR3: TGTGCCAGCAGCTTACGACTAGCGGGGGAGCAGCAGTTCTTC. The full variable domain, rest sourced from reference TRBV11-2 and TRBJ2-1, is EAGVAQSPRYKIIEKRQSVAFWCNPISGHATLYWYQQILGQGPKLLIQFQNNGVVDDSQLPKDRFSAERLKGVDSTLKIQPAKLEDSAVYLCASSLRLAGEQQFFGPGTRLTVL.